The clone carrying this TCR beta chain was picked up many times. The antigen is not known. The germline V gene encodes CDR1 KGHSH and CDR2 LQKENI. V gave up 2 bases and J gave up 5 bases, with 12 bases separating them. This CDR3 is 14 amino acids long. This entry is derived from a study of T cells in Graves' hyperthyroidism and ophthalmopathy. Study-wide results and limits: Among thyroid clonotypes expanded above 0.001, most also appeared in blood. A median about 6.2 months before onset, the model predicted ophthalmopathy.

Using RNA transcripts as the source, TCR beta CDR3 regions were amplified. The primer set for the first-round RT-PCR of the TCR CDR3 was HTBI. TCRdb re-derived calls from the multiplex PCR reads in MiXCR, one entry per CDR3 protein. The repertoire has around 300,000 distinct CDR3 sequences, roughly an eighth of them found once; the top ten carry around 32%. Sequenced material: blood. The clonotype comes from a woman aged 35 to 49 with Graves' ophthalmopathy. The J gene is TRBJ1-1, the V gene TRBV18; weak D call: TRBD1 (6 bases). This chain's CDR3 is CASSPEGGGTEAFF. For the CDR3, the DNA is TGTGCCAGCTCACCAGAGGGAGGGGGGACTGAAGCTTTCTTT.